This passage covers 17 T cell receptor beta chains from one sample sequenced in a study of beta chain features in type 1 diabetes. Of the isolated RNA, all was reverse transcribed, and so the sequenced material was expressed TCRB transcripts. Assay: immunoSEQ multiplex PCR; the TCRdb copy retains only in-frame clones and omits some. The sample consists of about 39,000 clones, around 45% of them appearing once. The specimen sequenced was central memory CD4+ T cells from blood. All receptors derive from a woman aged 18-29 years in good health.

This chain links TRBV27 with TRBJ1-2; 8 nucleotides line up with TRBD1. The CDR3 is 15 amino acids. Germline V CDR1 and CDR2: MNHEY, SMNVEV (reference sequence). V gave up 5 bases and J gave up 4 bases; unmatched junction bases: 9. The CDR3 nucleotides are TGTGCCAGCAGTGCAGGCAGGGGGCGCGGCTATGGCTACACCTTC. Its translation: CASSAGRGRGYGYTF.

V gene TRBV5-1 combines with J gene TRBJ2-7, with a weak D call TRBD1 (5 bases). This CDR3 region has 14 residues. Germline V gene lookup returns CDR1 SGHRS and CDR2 YFSETQ. The V end lost 4 bases, the J end lost 6 bases, and 17 bases lay between the germline ends. The CDR3 sequence: CASSLQTQGSEQYF. CDR3 bases: TGCGCCAGCAGCCTACAAACCCAGGGAAGCGAGCAGTACTTC.

CDR3 bases: TGCGCCAGCAGCTTCTTCTTGACTAGCGACAACACAGATACGCAGTATTTT. Its translation: CASSFFLTSDNTDTQYF. V gene TRBV5-1 combines with J gene TRBJ2-3; 8 bases map to TRBD2. V lost 2 bases, J lost 2 bases, and 10 bases stayed unmatched. CDR1 SGHRS and CDR2 YFSETQ come from the germline V gene. The CDR3 has 17 residues.

The chain couples TRBV2 to TRBJ2-5, with 8 nucleotides matching TRBD2. Trimming took 5 bases from V and 0 from J; bases not matched to a gene: 8. The CDR3 consists of 16 residues. Germline V gives CDR1 SNHLY, CDR2 FYNNEI. The DNA for the CDR3 is TGTGCCAGCAGTTTTGGCGGGGGGTCGTACCAAGAGACCCAGTACTTC. Its translation is CASSFGGGSYQETQYF.

This clone was detected a few times. V and J are TRBV5-1 and TRBJ2-1; TRBD2 matches 10 bases. Germline-derived CDR1 and CDR2 are SGHRS and YFSETQ. Trimming at V came to 0 bases and at J to 15 bases, leaving 6 bases not matched to a gene. This CDR3 contains 13 residues. CDR3 amino acids: CASSLDPSGSVFF. In DNA, the CDR3 is TGCGCCAGCAGCTTGGATCCTAGCGGGAGCGTGTTCTTC.

This clone has a handful of counts. V is TRBV11-2 and J is TRBJ1-2, with TRBD1 matching 7 bases. From germline, CDR1 is SGHAT and CDR2 FQNNGV. The CDR3 runs 14 residues. V shed 5 bases and J 0 bases; nucleotides not matched to a gene: 3. CDR3 DNA sequence: TGTGCCAGCAGCCCCGGACAGGCTAACTATGGCTACACCTTC. It translates to CASSPGQANYGYTF.

This clone was counted a few times. The chain employs TRBV30 and TRBJ2-2, with D possibly TRBD1 on 6 matching bases. The CDR3 has 13 amino acids. Trimming took off 8 bases at V and 2 bases at J, with 12 bases between the two ends. Looked up from germline, CDR1 is GTSNPN and CDR2 is SVGIG (reference sequence). DNA for the CDR3: TGTGCCCGCGAACAGGGTAACACCGGGGAGCTGTTTTTT. Translating gives CAREQGNTGELFF.

The chain uses TRBV25-1 and TRBJ2-5; a possible D gene is TRBD2 (6 bases). Per the germline V gene, CDR1 is MGHDK and CDR2 is SYGVNS. The CDR3 totals 15 residues. V lost 8 bases and J lost 3, with 19 bases in between. The DNA for the CDR3 is TGTGCCAGCGGCACACTGGAGGGGCGCGAAGAGACCCAGTACTTC. Its translation is CASGTLEGREETQYF.

This clone was recorded once. The V gene is TRBV6-1, the J gene TRBJ1-2; maybe TRBD1 (6 bases). CDR1 is MNHNS, CDR2 SASEGT, per germline. This CDR3 has 14 amino acids. V was cut by 8 bases and J by 1 base, with 14 bases left in between. CDR3: CASSGTRNNYGYTF. The CDR3 DNA reads as TGTGCCAGCTCGGGGACACGGAATAACTATGGCTACACCTTC.

The sample holds a few counts of this clone. This chain joins TRBV4-2 and TRBJ1-3; D remains ambiguous. Germline V gene data show CDR1 as LGHNA and CDR2 as YNFKEQ. Trimming cost V 4 bases and J 0 bases, with 13 bases left between them. This CDR3 is 16 amino acids long. CDR3 DNA sequence: TGTGCCAGCAGCCCCTCGACATCGAACTCTGGAAACACCATATATTTT. It is translated as CASSPSTSNSGNTIYF.

This clone has a single count. V is TRBV30 and J is TRBJ2-2; D is perhaps TRBD2 (5 bases). Germline V CDR1 and CDR2: GTSNPN, SVGIG (reference sequence). The CDR3 has 11 residues. V was clipped by 3 bases and J by 8 bases, with 7 bases between them. CDR3 loop: CAWRGEGELFF. The DNA for the CDR3 is TGTGCCTGGAGGGGAGAAGGGGAGCTGTTTTTT.

This chain connects TRBV18 to TRBJ1-6; 7 positions match TRBD1. Germline trimming cut 3 bases from V and 15 bases from J; bases unmatched to any gene: 5. There are 12 residues in the CDR3. Looked up from germline, CDR1 is KGHSH and CDR2 is LQKENI. CDR3 coding DNA: TGTGCCAGCTCACCCGGACAGGTCGACCTCCACTTT. Protein product: CASSPGQVDLHF.

Only a few counts were recorded for this clone. The V gene is TRBV7-2, the J gene TRBJ1-4, with D perhaps TRBD1 (5 bases). The CDR3 contains 14 residues. Germline V gene lookup returns CDR1 SGHTA and CDR2 FQGNSA. V lost 5 bases to trimming and J lost 6 bases, with 13 bases between them. The CDR3 here is CASSTRRGDEKLFF. CDR3 sequence (DNA): TGTGCCAGCAGCACCCGGCGGGGCGATGAAAAACTGTTTTTT.

This chain links TRBV2 with TRBJ2-7; 8 nucleotides agree with TRBD1. The CDR3 consists of 12 residues. The germline V gene has CDR1 SNHLY and CDR2 FYNNEI. V was pared by 6 bases and J by 6 bases, with 4 bases of the junction left unmatched. CDR3: CASRRTGSEQYF. For the CDR3, the DNA is TGTGCCAGCAGAAGGACAGGGAGCGAGCAGTACTTC.

CDR3 amino acids: CASSFLLGDGYTF. DNA of the CDR3: TGTGCCAGCAGTTTCTTATTAGGGGATGGCTACACCTTC. This chain connects TRBV27 to TRBJ1-2, with D possibly being TRBD1 (5 bases). CDR1 and CDR2 from the germline V gene are MNHEY and SMNVEV (reference sequence). Trimming took 3 bases from V and 6 from J, leaving 11 bases between them. The CDR3 has 13 residues.

This clone appeared a few times. V and J are TRBV6-5 and TRBJ2-3; 7 bases are shared with TRBD1. V shed 2 bases, J shed 1 base, and the junction held 0 bases outside the gene matches. CDR1 and CDR2 (germline): MNHEY, SVGAGI. The CDR3 has 14 amino acids. The DNA for the CDR3 is TGTGCCAGCAGTTACGGACAGGGCACAGATACGCAGTATTTT. Amino acids: CASSYGQGTDTQYF.

This clone was observed a few times. The V gene is TRBV5-4, the J gene TRBJ2-3; 10 positions match TRBD2. The CDR3 is 18 residues long. V lost 4 bases, J lost 0 bases, and 11 bases stayed unmatched. Germline loops: CDR1 SGHNT, CDR2 YYREEE (reference sequence). CDR3 coding DNA: TGTGCCAGCAGCCTTCGCAGTAGCGGGGGGCCGAGCACAGATACGCAGTATTTT. This encodes CASSLRSSGGPSTDTQYF.